A selection of T cell receptor beta chains follows, all from one sample in a study of cytomegalovirus exposure and HLA in healthy donors. Method: immunoSEQ multiplex PCR; TCRdb's copy keeps in-frame clones and lacks some. The data hold about 360,000 clones, with 86% observed a single time. Sequenced: PBMCs. These receptors were obtained from a woman aged 18-30 years in good health and CMV-seronegative. The CDR3 runs from the conserved cysteine through the conserved F or W. The order of the fields is clone size, D gene, V gene, CDR3 length, J gene, CDR3 protein, CDR3 DNA. D genes are given only for firm matches. Rows may omit the clone size; those that give it use once, few, many or a size class.

clone_size: -; d_call: TRBD1; v_call: TRBV27; cdr3_length: 16; j_call: TRBJ1-5; cdr3_aa: CASSPETGGVNQPQHF; cdr3_nt: TGTGCCAGCAGTCCGGAGACAGGGGGTGTCAATCAGCCCCAGCATTTT
clone_size: few; d_call: TRBD1; v_call: TRBV6-5; cdr3_length: 11; j_call: TRBJ1-2; cdr3_aa: CAVRGAYGYTF; cdr3_nt: TGTGCTGTCAGGGGGGCCTATGGCTACACCTTC
clone_size: once; d_call: -; v_call: TRBV4-1; cdr3_length: 15; j_call: TRBJ1-6; cdr3_aa: CASSPRAGGNSPLHF; cdr3_nt: TGCGCCAGCAGCCCCCGGGCAGGAGGTAATTCACCCCTCCACTTT
clone_size: -; d_call: -; v_call: TRBV6-5; cdr3_length: 13; j_call: TRBJ2-3; cdr3_aa: CASSQKMTDTQYF; cdr3_nt: TGTGCCAGCAGCCAAAAAATGACAGATACGCAGTATTTT
clone_size: -; d_call: TRBD2; v_call: TRBV9; cdr3_length: 15; j_call: TRBJ2-1; cdr3_aa: CASSVARARGNEQFF; cdr3_nt: TGTGCCAGCAGCGTAGCCAGGGCGCGGGGGAATGAGCAGTTCTTC
clone_size: -; d_call: TRBD2; v_call: TRBV18; cdr3_length: 14; j_call: TRBJ2-5; cdr3_aa: CASSVGLAGKTQYF; cdr3_nt: TGTGCCAGCTCAGTTGGACTAGCGGGGAAGACCCAGTACTTC
clone_size: -; d_call: -; v_call: TRBV4-1; cdr3_length: 15; j_call: TRBJ1-2; cdr3_aa: CASSQDQGAGYGYTF; cdr3_nt: TGCGCCAGCAGCCAAGATCAGGGCGCAGGCTATGGCTACACCTTC
clone_size: -; d_call: -; v_call: TRBV4-1; cdr3_length: 14; j_call: TRBJ2-5; cdr3_aa: CASSQGDVGATQYF; cdr3_nt: TGCGCCAGCAGCCAGGGCGACGTCGGCGCGACCCAGTACTTC
clone_size: few; d_call: -; v_call: TRBV28; cdr3_length: 13; j_call: TRBJ1-2; cdr3_aa: CASSTGSNYGYTF; cdr3_nt: TGTGCCAGCAGTACAGGGTCTAACTATGGCTACACCTTC
clone_size: -; d_call: -; v_call: TRBV27; cdr3_length: 14; j_call: TRBJ2-3; cdr3_aa: CASSPRPSFDTQYF; cdr3_nt: TGTGCCAGCAGTCCTAGACCAAGTTTTGATACGCAGTATTTT
clone_size: -; d_call: -; v_call: TRBV28; cdr3_length: 14; j_call: TRBJ2-5; cdr3_aa: CASRVLQGQETQYF; cdr3_nt: TGTGCCAGCAGGGTACTCCAGGGGCAAGAGACCCAGTACTTC
clone_size: -; d_call: -; v_call: TRBV27; cdr3_length: 11; j_call: TRBJ1-1; cdr3_aa: CASRSSGYDFF; cdr3_nt: TGTGCCAGCCGTTCCTCCGGGTATGATTTCTTT
clone_size: -; d_call: TRBD2; v_call: TRBV6-4; cdr3_length: 15; j_call: TRBJ2-3; cdr3_aa: CASSDSSSGRDTQYF; cdr3_nt: TGTGCCAGCAGTGACTCGAGTAGCGGGAGGGATACGCAGTATTTT
clone_size: -; d_call: -; v_call: TRBV28; cdr3_length: 16; j_call: TRBJ1-5; cdr3_aa: CASNPPGDVVNQPQHF; cdr3_nt: TGTGCCAGCAACCCCCCAGGGGATGTGGTCAATCAGCCCCAGCATTTT
clone_size: -; d_call: -; v_call: TRBV14; cdr3_length: 13; j_call: TRBJ1-1; cdr3_aa: CASRAMGGVRAFF; cdr3_nt: TGTGCCAGCCGAGCGATGGGGGGAGTACGGGCTTTCTTT
clone_size: -; d_call: -; v_call: TRBV27; cdr3_length: 15; j_call: TRBJ2-1; cdr3_aa: CASLSTGSAYNEQFF; cdr3_nt: TGTGCCAGCTTATCGACCGGGAGCGCCTACAATGAGCAGTTCTTC
clone_size: -; d_call: TRBD1; v_call: TRBV28; cdr3_length: 15; j_call: TRBJ2-1; cdr3_aa: CASTPGTGVYNEQFF; cdr3_nt: TGTGCCAGCACCCCCGGGACAGGGGTATACAATGAGCAGTTCTTC
clone_size: -; d_call: TRBD2; v_call: TRBV25-1; cdr3_length: 16; j_call: TRBJ2-3; cdr3_aa: CASSETSGRVVDTQYF; cdr3_nt: TGTGCCAGCAGTGAGACTAGCGGGAGGGTAGTAGATACGCAGTATTTT
clone_size: -; d_call: -; v_call: TRBV7-8; cdr3_length: 15; j_call: TRBJ2-5; cdr3_aa: CASSSYSRTKETQYF; cdr3_nt: TGTGCCAGCAGCTCGTATTCTCGTACAAAAGAGACCCAGTACTTC
clone_size: -; d_call: -; v_call: TRBV14; cdr3_length: 15; j_call: TRBJ2-1; cdr3_aa: CASGVGRGAYNEQFF; cdr3_nt: TGTGCCAGCGGGGTGGGCAGGGGGGCCTACAATGAGCAGTTCTTC
clone_size: -; d_call: TRBD1; v_call: TRBV11-2; cdr3_length: 16; j_call: TRBJ1-2; cdr3_aa: CASSTTGTVNFYGYTF; cdr3_nt: TGTGCCAGCAGCACTACCGGGACAGTTAATTTCTATGGCTACACCTTC
clone_size: -; d_call: -; v_call: TRBV7-6; cdr3_length: 18; j_call: TRBJ1-3; cdr3_aa: CASSLTPNGAEMGNTIYF; cdr3_nt: TGTGCCAGCAGCTTGACCCCCAACGGAGCCGAAATGGGAAACACCATATATTTT
clone_size: few; d_call: -; v_call: TRBV19; cdr3_length: 9; j_call: TRBJ1-5; cdr3_aa: CAGGQPQHF; cdr3_nt: TGTGCTGGAGGGCAGCCCCAGCATTTT
clone_size: -; d_call: TRBD1; v_call: TRBV4-1; cdr3_length: 15; j_call: TRBJ1-1; cdr3_aa: CASSLAGTENTEAFF; cdr3_nt: TGCGCCAGCAGCCTCGCCGGGACAGAGAACACTGAAGCTTTCTTT
clone_size: -; d_call: TRBD1; v_call: TRBV25-1; cdr3_length: 15; j_call: TRBJ2-3; cdr3_aa: CASSAGQGLTDTQYF; cdr3_nt: TGTGCCAGCAGCGCGGGACAGGGGCTCACAGATACGCAGTATTTT
clone_size: -; d_call: -; v_call: TRBV5-6; cdr3_length: 13; j_call: TRBJ1-1; cdr3_aa: CASSLNGATEAFF; cdr3_nt: TGTGCCAGCAGCTTGAATGGGGCCACTGAAGCTTTCTTT
clone_size: -; d_call: -; v_call: TRBV21-1; cdr3_length: 14; j_call: TRBJ2-5; cdr3_aa: CASSLRDETETQYF; cdr3_nt: TGTGCCAGCAGCCTGCGGGACGAAACGGAGACCCAGTACTTC
clone_size: -; d_call: TRBD1; v_call: TRBV15; cdr3_length: 16; j_call: TRBJ2-3; cdr3_aa: CATSRGQGASTDTQYF; cdr3_nt: TGTGCCACCAGCAGAGGACAGGGGGCAAGCACAGATACGCAGTATTTT
clone_size: few; d_call: -; v_call: TRBV19; cdr3_length: 13; j_call: TRBJ2-1; cdr3_aa: CASSRTDYNEQFF; cdr3_nt: TGTGCCAGTAGCAGGACTGATTACAATGAGCAGTTCTTC
clone_size: few; d_call: -; v_call: TRBV10-3; cdr3_length: 13; j_call: TRBJ1-6; cdr3_aa: CAISDGVGSPLHF; cdr3_nt: TGTGCCATCAGTGACGGGGTAGGCTCACCCCTCCACTTT
clone_size: -; d_call: TRBD2; v_call: TRBV28; cdr3_length: 14; j_call: TRBJ2-7; cdr3_aa: CASSLLAGVREQYF; cdr3_nt: TGTGCCAGCAGTTTACTAGCGGGAGTCCGGGAGCAGTACTTC
clone_size: -; d_call: -; v_call: TRBV28; cdr3_length: 15; j_call: TRBJ1-5; cdr3_aa: CASSFTWESGQPQHF; cdr3_nt: TGTGCCAGCAGTTTTACTTGGGAGTCGGGTCAGCCCCAGCATTTT
clone_size: few; d_call: TRBD1; v_call: TRBV5-4; cdr3_length: 14; j_call: TRBJ1-2; cdr3_aa: CASRILGQGAGYTF; cdr3_nt: TGTGCCAGCAGAATTTTGGGACAGGGTGCCGGCTACACCTTC
clone_size: -; d_call: -; v_call: TRBV19; cdr3_length: 10; j_call: TRBJ2-1; cdr3_aa: CAIKGDEQFF; cdr3_nt: TGTGCCATTAAGGGGGATGAGCAGTTCTTC
clone_size: few; d_call: -; v_call: TRBV10-1; cdr3_length: 13; j_call: TRBJ1-2; cdr3_aa: CASSESKGLGYTF; cdr3_nt: TGCGCCAGCAGTGAGTCGAAGGGGCTTGGCTACACCTTC
clone_size: -; d_call: TRBD2; v_call: TRBV5-1; cdr3_length: 17; j_call: TRBJ2-1; cdr3_aa: CASSGGGGLAGENEQFF; cdr3_nt: TGCGCCAGCAGCGGCGGCGGCGGACTAGCGGGAGAGAATGAGCAGTTCTTC
clone_size: -; d_call: -; v_call: TRBV4-1; cdr3_length: 14; j_call: TRBJ2-1; cdr3_aa: CASSQVRQANEQFF; cdr3_nt: TGCGCCAGCAGCCAAGTCCGCCAGGCAAATGAGCAGTTCTTC
clone_size: -; d_call: TRBD2; v_call: TRBV13; cdr3_length: 15; j_call: TRBJ2-1; cdr3_aa: CASSPGGGRSNEQFF; cdr3_nt: TGTGCCAGCAGCCCCGGTGGCGGGAGAAGCAATGAGCAGTTCTTC
clone_size: -; d_call: -; v_call: TRBV5-8; cdr3_length: 15; j_call: TRBJ1-4; cdr3_aa: CASRHYRDTSEKLFF; cdr3_nt: TGTGCCAGCAGGCACTACCGGGACACGTCAGAAAAACTGTTTTTT
clone_size: -; d_call: TRBD1; v_call: TRBV9; cdr3_length: 18; j_call: TRBJ1-2; cdr3_aa: CASSVSGTGGLGDYGYTF; cdr3_nt: TGTGCCAGCAGCGTATCCGGGACAGGGGGCCTCGGCGACTATGGCTACACCTTC
clone_size: -; d_call: TRBD2; v_call: TRBV15; cdr3_length: 14; j_call: TRBJ2-7; cdr3_aa: CATSRDYTSYEQYF; cdr3_nt: TGTGCCACCAGCCGGGACTACACCTCCTACGAGCAGTACTTC